The 32 T cell receptor beta chains in this list originate from one sample, sequenced in a study of technical replicates of blood from a few donors (TCRdb year 2017). The library was built by means of the immunoSEQ multiplex PCR assay. Held by TCRdb, this immuneACCESS table contains in-frame sequences only and omits some clones. Under half of the omission traces to an unresolved V gene where checked; the cause of the rest is unknown. This sample holds around 80,000 clones; around 94% were observed only once. The top ten hold 0.38% of the sample. The sequencing input was T cells isolated from PBMCs. The origin of the receptors is a human donor in good health.

The chain links TRBV9 to TRBJ2-2; maybe TRBD2 (5 bases). CDR1 is SGDLS, CDR2 YYNGEE, per germline. Trimming removed 6 bases at V and 1 base at J, with 13 bases between. The CDR3 has 15 residues. The CDR3 reads CASKRMVGNTGELFF. The CDR3 DNA follows: TGTGCCAGCAAGCGGATGGTCGGGAACACCGGGGAGCTGTTTTTT.

The chain employs TRBV27 and TRBJ2-7; the D gene is possibly TRBD1 (6 bases). The V gene lost 4 bases and the J gene lost 1 base, with 11 bases spanning the gap. CDR3 size: 14 residues. Germline lookup yields CDR1 MNHEY and CDR2 SMNVEV (reference sequence). For the CDR3, the DNA is TGTGCCAGCAGTTGGGGTCAGGGGTCCTACGAGCAGTACTTC. Its protein is CASSWGQGSYEQYF.

J is TRBJ2-7 and V is TRBV27, with TRBD2 matching 13 bases. CDR1 is MNHEY, CDR2 SMNVEV, per germline (reference sequence). This CDR3 contains 18 residues. V was pared by 4 bases and J by 6 bases, with 15 bases of the junction left unmatched. Here the CDR3 DNA reads TGTGCCAGCAGTTCCCCTAGGACTAGCGGGAGTGGTCTTGGCGAGCAGTACTTC. Protein sequence: CASSSPRTSGSGLGEQYF.

The chain is built from TRBV27 and TRBJ1-1; tentative D call: TRBD1 (5 bases). Between the trimmed V and J ends, which lost 2 bases and 4 bases, there was a span of 14 bases. The germline gives CDR1 MNHEY, CDR2 SMNVEV (reference sequence). CDR3 length: 15 residues. The CDR3 loop reads CASSLEIGAVTEAFF. As DNA, the CDR3 is TGTGCCAGCAGTTTAGAAATTGGGGCTGTCACTGAAGCTTTCTTT.

V and J are TRBV27 and TRBJ2-3; TRBD2 aligns across 8 bases. The CDR3 extends over 18 amino acids. V was pared by 6 bases and J by 7 bases, with 21 bases of the junction left unmatched. The V gene's germline CDR1 is MNHEY and CDR2 SMNVEV (reference sequence). For the CDR3, the DNA is TGTGCCAGCAGGCCTTTAGCGGGAAGTAGGACGGATGGGTATACGCAGTATTTT. This encodes CASRPLAGSRTDGYTQYF.

Of note for this clone: The sample contains more than one DNA sequence encoding this CDR3. The V gene is TRBV9, the J gene TRBJ1-1, with D possibly TRBD1 on 5 matching bases. The CDR3 is 13 amino acids. The ends were cut back, 3 bases at V and 4 bases at J, with 10 bases in the middle. The germline V gene has CDR1 SGDLS and CDR2 YYNGEE. CDR3 nucleotides: TGTGCCAGCAGCGCGAGGCAGGGCACTGAAGCTTTCTTT. Translating gives CASSARQGTEAFF.

The chain carries TRBV11-2 and TRBJ1-5, with 7 bases identical to TRBD1. Germline CDR1 and CDR2: SGHAT and FQNNGV. V shed 1 base and J 3 bases; nucleotides not matched to a gene: 3. The CDR3 is 15 residues long. The CDR3 spells CASSLGGGVNQPQHF. CDR3 in DNA: TGTGCCAGCAGCTTAGGAGGGGGCGTCAATCAGCCCCAGCATTTT. Variable domain in full (rest from reference TRBV11-2 and TRBJ1-5): EAGVAQSPRYKIIEKRQSVAFWCNPISGHATLYWYQQILGQGPKLLIQFQNNGVVDDSQLPKDRFSAERLKGVDSTLKIQPAKLEDSAVYLCASSLGGGVNQPQHFGDGTRLSIL.

CDR3 sequence: CASSQGLAVSTDTQYF. Written as DNA, the CDR3 is TGCGCCAGCAGCCAAGGGTTAGCGGTCTCCACAGATACGCAGTATTTT. The V and J genes are TRBV4-3 and TRBJ2-3, with D maybe TRBD2 (6 bases). CDR3 length: 16 residues. CDR1 is LGHNA, CDR2 YSLEER, per germline. With 1 base removed from V and 2 bases from J, the gap between germline ends came to 13 bases.

The chain has TRBV28 and TRBJ2-3; D perhaps matches TRBD1 (6 bases). Germline CDR1 and CDR2: MDHEN and SYDVKM. With 8 bases removed from V and 0 bases from J, the gap between germline ends came to 18 bases. The CDR3 is 16 amino acids. The CDR3 here is CASLRGSLASTDTQYF. The CDR3, as DNA: TGTGCCAGCCTGAGGGGGAGCTTAGCTAGCACAGATACGCAGTATTTT.

The chain recombines TRBV19 with TRBJ2-2; 11 bases map to TRBD2. The CDR3 has 17 amino acids. Germline trimming cut 5 bases from V and 1 base from J; bases unmatched to any gene: 6. The germline gives CDR1 LNHDA, CDR2 SQIVND (reference sequence). For the CDR3, the DNA is TGTGCCAGTAGTCCAAGAGGGACTAGCGGGAACACCGGGGAGCTGTTTTTT. Amino acid sequence: CASSPRGTSGNTGELFF. Looking up the rest from reference TRBV19 and TRBJ2-2 gives the full variable domain: DGGITQSPKYLFRKEGQNVTLSCEQNLNHDAMYWYRQDPGQGLRLIYYSQIVNDFQKGDIAEGYSVSREKKESFPLTVTSAQKNPTAFYLCASSPRGTSGNTGELFFGEGSRLTVL.

The chain recombines TRBV2 with TRBJ2-7; a weak D match, TRBD1 (5 bases). The CDR3 sequence is 12 residues long. The ends were cut back, 6 bases at V and 3 bases at J, with 9 bases in the middle. Germline V CDR1 and CDR2: SNHLY, FYNNEI. The CDR3 here is CASRETDYEQYF. CDR3 in DNA: TGTGCCAGCAGAGAGACAGACTACGAGCAGTACTTC.

V gene TRBV6-5 combines with J gene TRBJ1-1; D is unresolved. The CDR3 has 15 amino acids. V was trimmed by 2 bases and J by 4 bases, leaving 14 bases between them. Germline V CDR1 and CDR2: MNHEY, SVGAGI. This CDR3 is CASSYVENLGTEAFF. For the CDR3, the DNA is TGTGCCAGCAGTTACGTAGAAAATCTAGGCACTGAAGCTTTCTTT.

The chain uses TRBV5-1 and TRBJ2-7; D is perhaps TRBD1 (6 bases). Deletions cut 3 bases from V and 2 bases from J, with 9 bases between. Germline V lookup: CDR1 SGHRS, CDR2 YFSETQ. The CDR3 sequence is 13 residues long. Here the CDR3 reads CASSYGQTYEQYF. Written as DNA, the CDR3 is TGCGCCAGCAGCTACGGACAGACCTACGAGCAGTACTTC.

The J gene is TRBJ1-1, the V gene TRBV30; the match to TRBD1 covers 8 bases. Looked up from germline, CDR1 is GTSNPN and CDR2 is SVGIG (reference sequence). The CDR3 totals 12 residues. The V segment lost 5 bases and the J segment 6 bases; nucleotides outside the gene matches: 5. The CDR3 DNA follows: TGTGCCTGGGGACAGGGCTATCCTGAAGCTTTCTTT. Protein: CAWGQGYPEAFF.

The genes are TRBV18 and TRBJ1-2; 7 nucleotides match TRBD1. The germline gives CDR1 KGHSH, CDR2 LQKENI. The CDR3 is 14 amino acids. V lost 6 bases to trimming and J lost 7 bases; unmatched junction nucleotides: 11. The CDR3 nucleotides read TGTGCCAGCTCCCCCTCGGGACAGTACGGTGGCTACACCTTC. Amino acid sequence: CASSPSGQYGGYTF.

This sequence joins TRBV27 and TRBJ2-7, with 7 bases matching TRBD1. This CDR3 has 13 residues. Germline-derived CDR1 and CDR2 are MNHEY and SMNVEV (reference sequence). Losses at the gene ends were 3 bases for V and 1 base for J; bases not matched to a gene: 0. The CDR3 bases are TGTGCCAGCAGTTTGGGACAGTCCTACGAGCAGTACTTC. Residues: CASSLGQSYEQYF.

V gene TRBV6-1 combines with J gene TRBJ2-7, with D tentatively TRBD2 (6 bases). Deletions cut 2 bases from V and 5 bases from J, with 16 bases between. This CDR3 is built from 15 residues. Germline V CDR1 and CDR2: MNHNS, SASEGT. Here the CDR3 DNA reads TGTGCCAGCAGTGAAACACGGGAGCTAATTAACGAGCAGTACTTC. It yields the protein CASSETRELINEQYF.

This rearrangement joins TRBV6-5 to TRBJ2-1; possibly TRBD1 for D (6 bases). Trimming stripped 6 bases from V and 4 bases from J, with 13 bases between. Germline V CDR1 and CDR2: MNHEY, SVGAGI. CDR3 length: 14 residues. CDR3 DNA: TGTGCCAGCAGGGACAGATTGACTTACAATGAGCAGTTCTTC. It specifies CASRDRLTYNEQFF.

The genes are TRBV27 and TRBJ1-2; TRBD1 is a possible D gene (6 bases). Deletions cut 6 bases from V and 2 bases from J, with 16 bases between. The CDR3 extends over 15 amino acids. Germline V gives CDR1 MNHEY, CDR2 SMNVEV (reference sequence). The CDR3 DNA sequence: TGTGCCAGCAGCCTCAGAACACAGGGAAACTATGGCTACACCTTC. Translating gives CASSLRTQGNYGYTF.

This chain joins TRBV19 and TRBJ2-5; D possibly corresponds to TRBD1 (5 bases). V was shortened by 3 bases and J by 5 bases, with 13 bases between the two germline ends. The CDR3 totals 14 residues. Germline V lookup: CDR1 LNHDA, CDR2 SQIVND (reference sequence). Here the CDR3 reads CASSIQGGTETQYF. CDR3 nucleotide sequence: TGTGCCAGTAGTATCCAGGGCGGTACGGAGACCCAGTACTTC.

The chain joins TRBV5-4 to TRBJ2-5; a weak D match, TRBD1 (6 bases). The CDR3 contains 15 residues. From germline, CDR1 is SGHNT and CDR2 YYREEE (reference sequence). V lost 4 bases and J 3 bases, leaving 16 bases between the germline ends. The CDR3 DNA reads TGTGCCAGCAGCCGGACAGCCTTGGGGGAAGAGACCCAGTACTTC. Its protein product is CASSRTALGEETQYF.

CDR3 sequence: CATSGLTDSEAFF. DNA for the CDR3: TGTGCCACCAGCGGTTTGACAGATTCTGAAGCTTTCTTT. The chain combines TRBV15 with TRBJ1-1; the D gene is possibly TRBD1 (5 bases). CDR3 length equals 13 residues. Germline CDR1 and CDR2: LNHNV and YYDKDF (reference sequence). V gave up 5 bases and J gave up 6 bases, with 13 bases separating them.

CDR3 region: CASSESRNGDYEQYF. CDR3 in DNA: TGTGCCAGCAGTGAATCTCGAAACGGAGACTACGAGCAGTACTTC. The chain combines TRBV25-1 with TRBJ2-7; D is unresolved. The length of the CDR3 is 15 residues. V was pared by 1 base and J by 3 bases, with 13 bases between. Germline CDR1 is MGHDK and CDR2 is SYGVNS.

The rearrangement uses TRBV11-3 and TRBJ2-3, with a possible D match to TRBD2 (6 bases). Germline values: CDR1 SGHNT, CDR2 YENEEA. The V and J ends lost 9 bases and 3 bases respectively, with 13 bases between them. The CDR3 runs to 13 residues. Written as DNA, the CDR3 is TGTGCCAGTGGGGTTGGGGGGACAGATACGCAGTATTTT. Translated, it gives CASGVGGTDTQYF. The full variable domain, in which reference TRBV11-3 and TRBJ2-3 provide the parts outside the CDR3, is EAGVVQSPRYKIIEKKQPVAFWCNPISGHNTLYWYLQNLGQGPELLIRYENEEAVDDSQLPKDRFSAERLKGVDSTLKIQPAELGDSAVYLCASGVGGTDTQYFGPGTRLTVL.

This clone was recorded once. The chain joins TRBV7-9 to TRBJ2-7; D may be TRBD1 (6 bases). The CDR3 covers 12 residues. Looked up from germline, CDR1 is SEHNR and CDR2 is FQNEAQ (reference sequence). The germline V and J ends were trimmed by 7 bases and 3 bases, with 10 bases remaining between them. The CDR3 DNA reads TGTGCCAGCACTGACAGGATCTACGAGCAGTACTTC. It translates to CASTDRIYEQYF.

The chain is built from TRBV30 and TRBJ2-2; no clear D gene. Between the trimmed V and J ends, which lost 0 bases and 6 bases, there was a span of 8 bases. This CDR3 is built from 13 residues. Germline values: CDR1 GTSNPN, CDR2 SVGIG (reference sequence). The chain's CDR3 is CAWSVNSAGELFF. The CDR3 DNA reads TGTGCCTGGAGTGTTAATAGTGCCGGGGAGCTGTTTTTT.

This clone was recorded only once. The chain employs TRBV29-1 and TRBJ1-5, with 7 bases that match TRBD1. This CDR3 spans 13 amino acids. The germline V gene has CDR1 SQVTM and CDR2 ANQGSEA. V was pared by 2 bases and J by 6 bases, with 4 bases of the junction left unmatched. The CDR3 nucleotides are TGCAGCGTTGAAACAGGGGACGGTCAGCCCCAGCATTTT. Translated, it gives CSVETGDGQPQHF.

V is TRBV30 and J is TRBJ1-5; 9 bases are shared with TRBD1. Germline V gene data show CDR1 as GTSNPN and CDR2 as SVGIG (reference sequence). The V gene end was trimmed by 5 bases and the J gene end by 6 bases; junction bases not matched to a gene: 8. The CDR3 runs 14 residues. CDR3 residues: CAWCPGQGFQPQHF. In DNA form, the CDR3 reads TGTGCCTGGTGCCCGGGACAGGGATTTCAGCCCCAGCATTTT.

The chain has TRBV29-1 and TRBJ2-7; 8 bases are shared with TRBD2. The length of the CDR3 is 13 residues. The junction had 6 bases not matched to a gene; V was cut back by 6 bases and J by 2 bases. Germline V gives CDR1 SQVTM, CDR2 ANQGSEA. The CDR3 coding sequence is TGCAGCGTGGTGACTAGCGCCACCTACGAGCAGTACTTC. Residues: CSVVTSATYEQYF.

The V call is TRBV7-3, the J call TRBJ2-1, with TRBD2 matching 9 bases. Germline lookup yields CDR1 SGHTA and CDR2 FQGTGA. J lost 11 bases, V lost 2 bases, and 10 bases had no gene match. This CDR3 spans 15 amino acids. The CDR3 protein is CASSLGREGLMQQFF. In DNA form, the CDR3 reads TGTGCCAGCAGCTTAGGGCGGGAGGGCCTGATGCAGCAGTTCTTC.

The rearrangement joins TRBV7-8 to TRBJ2-7; 12 bases are shared with TRBD2. V shed 4 bases, J shed 9 bases, and the junction held 13 bases outside the gene matches. CDR3 length: 16 residues. From germline, CDR1 is SGHVS and CDR2 FQNEAQ. The CDR3 bases are TGTGCCAGCAGCTCCATTTCTAGCGGGAGGGCAATGGTGCAGTACTTC. Its translation: CASSSISSGRAMVQYF.

The rearrangement uses TRBV29-1 and TRBJ2-3, with 8 bases that match TRBD2. Unmatched junction bases numbered 8, after V lost 7 bases and J lost 5 bases. The germline V gene has CDR1 SQVTM and CDR2 ANQGSEA. The length of the CDR3 is 13 residues. The CDR3 DNA reads as TGCAGCGCCAAAACTAGCGGTCGAGATACGCAGTATTTT. This translates into CSAKTSGRDTQYF.